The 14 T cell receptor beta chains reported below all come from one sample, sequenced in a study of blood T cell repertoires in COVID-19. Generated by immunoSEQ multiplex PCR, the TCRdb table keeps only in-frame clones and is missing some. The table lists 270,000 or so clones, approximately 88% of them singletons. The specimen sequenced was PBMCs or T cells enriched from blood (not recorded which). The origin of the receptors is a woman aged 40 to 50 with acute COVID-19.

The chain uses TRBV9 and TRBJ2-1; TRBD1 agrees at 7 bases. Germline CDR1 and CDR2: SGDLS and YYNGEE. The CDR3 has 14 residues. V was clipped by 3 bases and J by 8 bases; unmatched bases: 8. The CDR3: CASSGQGPFYEQFF. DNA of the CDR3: TGTGCCAGCAGCGGACAGGGCCCCTTCTATGAGCAGTTCTTC.

The CDR3 spells CASTTGGYTGELFF. CDR3 bases: TGTGCCAGCACGACAGGGGGGTACACCGGGGAGCTGTTTTTT. The rearrangement joins TRBV28 to TRBJ2-2, with TRBD1 matching 9 bases. This CDR3 has 14 residues. The germline gives CDR1 MDHEN, CDR2 SYDVKM. Unmatched junction bases numbered 3, after V lost 7 bases and J lost 3 bases.

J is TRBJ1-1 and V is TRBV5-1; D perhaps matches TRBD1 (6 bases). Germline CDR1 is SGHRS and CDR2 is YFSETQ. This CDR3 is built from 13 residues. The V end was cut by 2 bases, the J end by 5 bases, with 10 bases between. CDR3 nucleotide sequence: TGCGCCAGCAGCTTTGGACAGACAACTGAAGCTTTCTTT. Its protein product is CASSFGQTTEAFF.

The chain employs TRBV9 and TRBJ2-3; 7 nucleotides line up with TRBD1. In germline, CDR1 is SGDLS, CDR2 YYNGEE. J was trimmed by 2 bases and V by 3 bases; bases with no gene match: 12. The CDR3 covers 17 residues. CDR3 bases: TGTGCCAGCAGCGGTACAGGGGCGGAGGTGACCACAGATACGCAGTATTTT. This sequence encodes CASSGTGAEVTTDTQYF.

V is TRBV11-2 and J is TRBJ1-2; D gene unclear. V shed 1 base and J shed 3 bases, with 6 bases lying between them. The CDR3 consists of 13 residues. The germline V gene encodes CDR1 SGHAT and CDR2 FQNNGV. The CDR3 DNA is TGTGCCAGCAGCTTAGTGCGTGACTATGGCTACACCTTC. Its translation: CASSLVRDYGYTF. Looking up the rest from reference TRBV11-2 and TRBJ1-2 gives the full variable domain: EAGVAQSPRYKIIEKRQSVAFWCNPISGHATLYWYQQILGQGPKLLIQFQNNGVVDDSQLPKDRFSAERLKGVDSTLKIQPAKLEDSAVYLCASSLVRDYGYTFGSGTRLTVV.

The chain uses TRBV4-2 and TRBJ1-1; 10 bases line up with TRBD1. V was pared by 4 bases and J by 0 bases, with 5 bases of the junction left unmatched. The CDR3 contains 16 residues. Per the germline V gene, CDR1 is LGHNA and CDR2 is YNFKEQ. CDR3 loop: CASSPDRGQMNTEAFF. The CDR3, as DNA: TGTGCCAGCAGCCCCGACAGGGGGCAGATGAACACTGAAGCTTTCTTT.

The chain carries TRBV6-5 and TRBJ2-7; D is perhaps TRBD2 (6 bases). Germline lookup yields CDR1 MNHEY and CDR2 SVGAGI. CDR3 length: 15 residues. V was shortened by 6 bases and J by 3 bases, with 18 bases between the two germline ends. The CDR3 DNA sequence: TGTGCCAGCAGCGCAAGGGAGGACCAACTCTACGAGCAGTACGTC. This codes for CASSAREDQLYEQYV.

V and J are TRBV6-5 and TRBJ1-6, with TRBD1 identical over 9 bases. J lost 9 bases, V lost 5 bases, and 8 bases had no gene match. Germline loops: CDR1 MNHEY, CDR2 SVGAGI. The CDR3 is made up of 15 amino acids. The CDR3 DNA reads TGTGCCAGCAGTCTACCGGGACAGGGTGTTTCACCCCTCCACTTT. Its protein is CASSLPGQGVSPLHF.

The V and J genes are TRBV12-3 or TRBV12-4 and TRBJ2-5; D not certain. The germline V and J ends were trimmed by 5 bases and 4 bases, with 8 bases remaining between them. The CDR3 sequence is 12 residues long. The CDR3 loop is CASSPPRETQYF. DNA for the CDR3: TGTGCCAGCAGTCCCCCCCGAGAGACCCAGTACTTC.

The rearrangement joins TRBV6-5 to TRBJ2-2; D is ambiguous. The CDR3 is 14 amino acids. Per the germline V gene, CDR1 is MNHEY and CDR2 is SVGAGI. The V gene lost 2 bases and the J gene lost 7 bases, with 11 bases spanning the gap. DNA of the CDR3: TGTGCCAGCAGTTACGGTAATCGCGTCGGGGAGCTGTTTTTT. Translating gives CASSYGNRVGELFF.

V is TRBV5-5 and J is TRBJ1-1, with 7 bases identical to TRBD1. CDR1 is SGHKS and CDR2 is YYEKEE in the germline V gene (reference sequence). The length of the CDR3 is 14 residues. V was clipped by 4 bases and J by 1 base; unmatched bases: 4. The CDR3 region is CASSVGQQNTEAFF. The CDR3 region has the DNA TGTGCCAGCAGCGTGGGACAGCAGAACACTGAAGCTTTCTTT.

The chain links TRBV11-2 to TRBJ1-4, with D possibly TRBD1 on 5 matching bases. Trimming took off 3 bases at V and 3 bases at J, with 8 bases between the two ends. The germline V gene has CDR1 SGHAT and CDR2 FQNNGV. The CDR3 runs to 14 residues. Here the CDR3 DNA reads TGTGCCAGCAGCTTTGGGGGGGCTAATGAAAAACTGTTTTTT. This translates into CASSFGGANEKLFF. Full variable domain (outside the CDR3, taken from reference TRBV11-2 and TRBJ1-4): EAGVAQSPRYKIIEKRQSVAFWCNPISGHATLYWYQQILGQGPKLLIQFQNNGVVDDSQLPKDRFSAERLKGVDSTLKIQPAKLEDSAVYLCASSFGGANEKLFFGSGTQLSVL.

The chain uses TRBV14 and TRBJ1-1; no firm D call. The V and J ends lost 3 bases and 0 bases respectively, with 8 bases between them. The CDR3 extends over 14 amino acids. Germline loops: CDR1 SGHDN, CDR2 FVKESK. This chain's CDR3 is CASSHNSLNTEAFF. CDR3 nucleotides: TGTGCCAGCAGCCACAACTCTTTGAACACTGAAGCTTTCTTT. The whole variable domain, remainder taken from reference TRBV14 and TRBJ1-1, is EAGVTQFPSHSVIEKGQTVTLRCDPISGHDNLYWYRRVMGKEIKFLLHFVKESKQDESGMPNNRFLAERTGGTYSTLKVQPAELEDSGVYFCASSHNSLNTEAFFGQGTRLTVV.

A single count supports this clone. In DNA form, the CDR3 reads TGTGCCACCAGCAGACCGGCCGGGGACGAGCAGTACGTC. Translation: CATSRPAGDEQYV. The chain uses TRBV15 and TRBJ2-7, with a tentative D call TRBD2 (5 bases). The germline V gene encodes CDR1 LNHNV and CDR2 YYDKDF (reference sequence). This CDR3 is built from 13 residues. Trimming removed 2 bases from V and 5 bases from J, with 10 bases in between.